What follows are 26 T cell receptor beta chains derived from one specimen sequenced in a study of molecular identifiers for immune sequencing clone quantification. Each CDR3 protein is one row after TCRdb ran MiXCR on the PCR reads. The sample lists a few hundred thousand distinct CDR3 sequences; roughly 23% were seen once. The sequenced sample was naive CD8+ T cells from blood, with Jurkat cell RNA spiked in. Subset in this sample: FACS-sorted CD8+CD4-CCR7+CD45RA+ naive T cells. The origin of the receptors is a human donor in good health. Some libraries in this study had Jurkat cell RNA spiked in.

A few counts support this clonotype. The V and J genes are TRBV27 and TRBJ2-7, with D unresolved. Looked up from germline, CDR1 is MNHEY and CDR2 is SMNVEV (reference sequence). CDR3 length: 14 residues. The V gene lost 4 bases and the J gene lost 3 bases, with 13 bases spanning the gap. The CDR3 coding sequence is TGTGCCAGCAGTTGGTCGGGTGGGGTCTACGAGCAGTACTTC. Translation gives CASSWSGGVYEQYF.

As DNA, the CDR3 is TGTGCCAGCAGTTGGGTAGGCAATCAGCCCCAGCATTTT. Protein product: CASSWVGNQPQHF. This chain uses TRBV27 with TRBJ1-5; D remains ambiguous. V lost 4 bases and J lost 2, with 6 bases in between. The CDR3 spans 13 residues. The germline V gene has CDR1 MNHEY and CDR2 SMNVEV (reference sequence).

In this sample, this clonotype turned up many times. V is TRBV5-1 and J is TRBJ1-1, with D possibly being TRBD1 (6 bases). Looked up from germline, CDR1 is SGHRS and CDR2 is YFSETQ. V lost 2 bases to trimming and J lost 5 bases, with 13 bases between them. The CDR3 spans 14 residues. CDR3 DNA: TGCGCCAGCAGCTTTGGAGGGGGAAAGACTGAAGCTTTCTTT. Amino acids: CASSFGGGKTEAFF.

J is TRBJ2-5 and V is TRBV27; 10 nucleotides match TRBD2. This CDR3 has 15 residues. Germline V gene sequence: CDR1 MNHEY, CDR2 SMNVEV (reference sequence). After removal of 9 bases from V and 4 bases from J, the junction contained 11 bases not matched to a gene. For the CDR3, the DNA is TGTGCCAGTGGGCCCAGACTAGCGGGCTTAGAGACCCAGTACTTC. Translating it yields CASGPRLAGLETQYF.

In its sample, this clonotype was seen many times. The chain joins TRBV28 to TRBJ1-5; D call uncertain. CDR1 is MDHEN and CDR2 is SYDVKM in the germline V gene. The V end lost 3 bases, the J end lost 0 bases, and 9 bases lay between the germline ends. The CDR3 contains 15 residues. The CDR3 DNA follows: TGTGCCAGCAGTTTCCGGCAGATTAGCAATCAGCCCCAGCATTTT. Protein product: CASSFRQISNQPQHF.

This clonotype was seen more than once but under ten times. This sequence joins TRBV9 and TRBJ1-1, with D perhaps matching TRBD1 (5 bases). V was clipped by 2 bases and J by 4 bases, with 21 bases between them. The CDR3 contains 17 residues. Germline values: CDR1 SGDLS, CDR2 YYNGEE. The CDR3 region has the DNA TGTGCCAGCAGCGTTGGACATCTCAACCCCCAAAGCACTGAAGCTTTCTTT. Translated: CASSVGHLNPQSTEAFF.

This clonotype appeared once. Just one base apart from a much larger clone, this may be a read error. The chain uses TRBV9 and TRBJ1-5; 7 bases are a match to TRBD1. This CDR3 contains 15 residues. Germline V lookup: CDR1 SGDLS, CDR2 YYNGEE. CDR3 sequence (DNA): TGTGCCAGCAGCAGAGGGGGCCTTAGCAATCGGCCCCAGCATTTT. It encodes CASSRGGLSNRPQHF.

This sequence joins TRBV9 and TRBJ2-7; TRBD1 might be the D (5 bases). CDR1 SGDLS and CDR2 YYNGEE come from the germline V gene. Trimming took 0 bases from V and 3 from J, leaving 10 bases between them. The CDR3 is made up of 14 amino acids. CDR3 loop: CASSVGDSFYEQYF. Written as DNA, the CDR3 is TGTGCCAGCAGCGTAGGTGACAGCTTCTACGAGCAGTACTTC.

V usage is TRBV11-3 and J usage is TRBJ2-1; 7 bases fit TRBD2. Per the germline V gene, CDR1 is SGHNT and CDR2 is YENEEA. V was pared by 4 bases and J by 8 bases, with 11 bases of the junction left unmatched. The length of the CDR3 is 15 residues. The CDR3 is CASSSHRGETDEQFF. In DNA form, the CDR3 reads TGTGCCAGCAGCTCACATCGGGGGGAGACCGATGAGCAGTTCTTC.

V usage is TRBV6-2 or TRBV6-3 and J usage is TRBJ1-5, with no clear D. The CDR3 totals 17 residues. V dropped 7 bases and J dropped 0 bases, with 19 bases sitting between them. Germline assignment: CDR1 MNHEY and CDR2 SVGEGT. In DNA form, the CDR3 reads TGTGCCAGCACCCCGGGCAGTTTAAGCCTTAGCAATCAGCCCCAGCATTTT. Its protein product is CASTPGSLSLSNQPQHF.

The table lists this clonotype with a few counts. This may arise from a read error, as a much more abundant clone is one base away. CDR3 nucleotides: TGTGCCAGCAAACGACAGGGGTTCGATCAGCCCCAGCGTTTT. It yields the protein CASKRQGFDQPQRF. The J gene is TRBJ1-5, the V gene TRBV6-5; 8 bases are shared with TRBD1. CDR3 length: 14 amino acids. Germline-derived CDR1 and CDR2 are MNHEY and SVGAGI.

As concerns this clonotype: It may be a read error: a sequence one base away is much more abundant. The chain couples TRBV13 to TRBJ1-4; no firm D call. The CDR3 runs to 16 residues. The V end was cut by 5 bases, the J end by 3 bases, with 16 bases between. Germline CDR1 PRHDT, CDR2 FYEKMQ (reference sequence). Written as DNA, the CDR3 is TGTGCCAGCAGCCATGGCTCCCCGTCGTCTAATGAAAAACTGTTTTTT. Translated: CASSHGSPSSNEKLFF.

V and J are TRBV20-1 and TRBJ2-7; D perhaps matches TRBD2 (6 bases). Germline CDR1 reads DFQATT; CDR2 reads SNEGSKA (reference sequence). This CDR3 is built from 15 residues. Trimming removed 0 bases from V and 4 bases from J, with 16 bases in between. The CDR3 coding sequence is TGCAGTGCTAGAGATATGGCCGGGAGTGTTTACGAGCAGTACTTC. Encoded protein: CSARDMAGSVYEQYF.

The sample holds many counts of this clonotype. The rearrangement joins TRBV7-2 to TRBJ1-1; D ambiguous. The CDR3 sequence is 14 residues long. Deletions cut 0 bases from V and 4 bases from J, with 9 bases between. Germline CDR1 and CDR2: SGHTA and FQGNSA. The DNA of the CDR3 is TGTGCCAGCAGCTTAGCCCGTTTCGGCACTGAAGCTTTCTTT. Residues: CASSLARFGTEAFF.

The sample holds a few counts of this clonotype. V usage is TRBV19 and J usage is TRBJ2-3; D uncertain. The CDR3 has 12 residues. The V gene lost 3 bases and the J gene lost 8 bases, with 9 bases spanning the gap. Per germline, CDR1 LNHDA and CDR2 SQIVND (reference sequence). The CDR3 spells CASSIDQITQYF. As DNA, the CDR3 is TGTGCCAGTAGTATTGACCAAATTACGCAGTATTTT.

Many counts were recorded for this clonotype. The chain combines TRBV12-3 or TRBV12-4 with TRBJ2-3, with a weak D call TRBD1 (6 bases). V lost 5 bases and J lost 5, with 14 bases in between. The CDR3 has 14 amino acids. CDR3 nucleotides: TGTGCCAGCAGTCCGCAGGGGATTCGAGATACGCAGTATTTT. Its translation: CASSPQGIRDTQYF.

This clonotype occurred a few times. The genes are TRBV12-3 or TRBV12-4 and TRBJ2-7; tentative D call: TRBD1 (6 bases). Trimming shortened V by 7 bases and J by 2 bases, and 15 bases separated the two germline ends. The CDR3 sequence is 14 residues long. The CDR3 nucleotides read TGTGCCAGCACCTGGCGAGGGGGAACCTACGAGCAGTACTTC. The encoded protein is CASTWRGGTYEQYF.

Ten or more counts support this clonotype. The V and J genes are TRBV7-3 and TRBJ2-3; perhaps TRBD2 as D (6 bases). CDR3 length equals 15 residues. Germline V lookup: CDR1 SGHTA, CDR2 FQGTGA. V lost 5 bases and J 3 bases, leaving 15 bases between the germline ends. CDR3 protein: CASSPGGRRTDTQYF. DNA of the CDR3: TGTGCCAGCAGCCCCGGAGGGCGAAGGACAGATACGCAGTATTTT. Together with reference TRBV7-3 and TRBJ2-3, the CDR3 gives the full variable domain: GAGVSQTPSNKVTEKGKYVELRCDPISGHTALYWYRQSLGQGPEFLIYFQGTGAADDSGLPNDRFFAVRPEGSVSTLKIQRTERGDSAVYLCASSPGGRRTDTQYFGPGTRLTVL.

This clonotype was picked up many times. The J gene is TRBJ1-2, the V gene TRBV21-1. TRBV21-1 counts as a pseudogene. CDR3 length: 15 amino acids. CDR3 amino acids: CASSKPSDGLYGYTF. Here the CDR3 DNA reads TGTGCCAGCAGCAAACCCTCCGATGGCCTCTATGGCTACACCTTC.

This clonotype was picked up many times. V is TRBV2 and J is TRBJ1-1; D unresolved. The CDR3 sequence is 15 residues long. The ends were cut back, 5 bases at V and 1 base at J, with 14 bases in the middle. Germline V CDR1 and CDR2: SNHLY, FYNNEI. CDR3 nucleotide sequence: TGTGCCAGCAGTCCCCTTAGGAAATGGAACACTGAAGCTTTCTTT. It specifies CASSPLRKWNTEAFF.

The V call is TRBV27, the J call TRBJ1-5; a possible D gene is TRBD1 (5 bases). The V gene's germline CDR1 is MNHEY and CDR2 SMNVEV (reference sequence). V was trimmed by 3 bases and J by 4 bases, leaving 10 bases between them. The CDR3 contains 14 residues. As DNA, the CDR3 is TGTGCCAGCAGTTTCGGGGCCCTGAATCAGCCCCAGCATTTT. This sequence encodes CASSFGALNQPQHF.

The genes are TRBV4-3 and TRBJ1-5; 9 positions match TRBD1. Per germline, CDR1 LGHNA and CDR2 YSLEER. The J segment lost 6 bases and the V segment lost 5 bases, leaving 8 bases of the junction unmatched. The CDR3 is 15 amino acids. CDR3 loop: CASSEYRGLGQPQHF. CDR3 DNA sequence: TGCGCCAGCAGCGAGTACAGGGGGCTCGGTCAGCCCCAGCATTTT.

This clonotype came up many times. The chain is built from TRBV28 and TRBJ1-5, with D perhaps matching TRBD1 (5 bases). Trimming stripped 5 bases from V and 2 bases from J, with 13 bases between. This CDR3 has 15 amino acids. Germline-derived CDR1 and CDR2 are MDHEN and SYDVKM. DNA of the CDR3: TGTGCCAGCAGTCCGGGGCTTTCGGGCAATCAGCCCCAGCATTTT. Protein sequence: CASSPGLSGNQPQHF. Combining the CDR3 with reference TRBV28 and TRBJ1-5 gives the whole variable domain DVKVTQSSRYLVKRTGEKVFLECVQDMDHENMFWYRQDPGLGLRLIYFSYDVKMKEKGDIPEGYSVSREKKERFSLILESASTNQTSMYLCASSPGLSGNQPQHFGDGTRLSIL.

This clonotype was recorded at least ten times. The chain carries TRBV12-3 or TRBV12-4 and TRBJ1-1, with D perhaps TRBD1 (5 bases). Trimming removed 1 base at V and 2 bases at J, with 8 bases between. The CDR3 spans 14 residues. In DNA, the CDR3 is TGTGCCAGCAGTTTAGTGGGGGATAACACTGAAGCTTTCTTT. Its protein is CASSLVGDNTEAFF.

Details on this clonotype: The CDR3 does not end in the conserved phenylalanine or tryptophan, so this is likely a read error. This sequence joins TRBV27 and TRBJ2-2, with D hard to call. CDR1 is MNHEY and CDR2 is SMNVEV in the germline V gene (reference sequence). The CDR3 is 14 amino acids. V gave up 3 bases and J gave up 0 bases, with 5 bases separating them. The CDR3 is CASSFITNTGELFL. CDR3 bases: TGTGCCAGCAGTTTCATTACGAACACCGGGGAGCTGTTTCTT.

V gene TRBV14 combines with J gene TRBJ2-5; D is unclear. Germline CDR1 reads SGHDN; CDR2 reads FVKESK. The CDR3 contains 13 residues. Trimming took off 3 bases at V and 0 bases at J, with 5 bases between the two ends. The CDR3 region is CASSHLNQETQYF. CDR3 DNA: TGTGCCAGCAGCCACCTCAACCAAGAGACCCAGTACTTC.